This note documents a single T cell receptor (beta chain) sequence. Its antigen remains unidentified. This sample was taken from a study of cytomegalovirus exposure and HLA in healthy donors. Study-wide background: An earlier analysis identified 117 million unique TCR beta sequences in 150 million to 200 million T cells.

This cohort consisted of healthy bone marrow donors. Study findings and constraints: Most of the TCR beta V segments (in an earlier analysis) were productive either about 87% or about 30% of the time.

Vbeta (60) and Jbeta (13) primers were used in the PCR. Original handling: An analysis that came later counted 70 million to 100 million unique TCR beta chains, around 10 million shared. TCRdb keeps only in-frame clones here, not all; method: immunoSEQ multiplex PCR. The D gene and trimming were derived from the DNA, and the V and J assignments and clone size from that table. The sample yields fewer than 200,000 clones, around 83% seen once. The material sequenced was PBMCs. The source of this sequence is a man aged 40-49 years in good health and CMV-seropositive.

CDR3 region: CASSIGQDSNQPQHF. The CDR3 DNA reads as TGTGCCAGTAGTATCGGTCAGGATAGCAATCAGCCCCAGCATTTT. The V and J genes are TRBV19 and TRBJ1-5; D gene unclear. Looked up from germline, CDR1 is LNHDA and CDR2 is SQIVND (reference sequence). This CDR3 region has 15 residues. V was trimmed by 3 bases and J by 0 bases, leaving 9 bases between them.